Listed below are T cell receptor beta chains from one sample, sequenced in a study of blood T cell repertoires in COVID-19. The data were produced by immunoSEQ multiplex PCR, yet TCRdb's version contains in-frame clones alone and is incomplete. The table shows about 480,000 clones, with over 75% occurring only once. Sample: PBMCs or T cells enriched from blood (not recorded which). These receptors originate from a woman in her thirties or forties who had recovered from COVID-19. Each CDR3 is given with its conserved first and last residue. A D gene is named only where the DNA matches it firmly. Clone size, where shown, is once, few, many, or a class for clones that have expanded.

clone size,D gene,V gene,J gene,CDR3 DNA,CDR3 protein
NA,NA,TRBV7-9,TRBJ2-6,TGTGCCAGCAGCCCCCAGGGTGCGGCCGGAGGGGCCAACGTCCTGACTTTC,CASSPQGAAGGANVLTF
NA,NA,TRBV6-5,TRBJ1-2,TGTGCCAGCAGTTACCGGCCAGCGACCTATGGCTACACCTTC,CASSYRPATYGYTF
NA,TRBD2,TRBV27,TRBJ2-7,TGTGCCAGCAGTCCCCTCGCCATTCCGTCTCTAGCGGGAGGGCGCGAGCAGTACTTC,CASSPLAIPSLAGGREQYF
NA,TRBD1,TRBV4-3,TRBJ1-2,TGCGCCAGCAGCCAGGCGGGACAGGGACATGGCTACACCTTC,CASSQAGQGHGYTF
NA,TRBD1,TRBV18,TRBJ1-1,TGTGCCAGCGCCTCCGGGACAGGGGTCACTGAAGCTTTCTTT,CASASGTGVTEAFF
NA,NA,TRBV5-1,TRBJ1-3,TGCGCCAGCAGGACAGAGAACTCTGGAAACACCATATATTTT,CASRTENSGNTIYF
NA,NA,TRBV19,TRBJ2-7,TGTGCCAGTAGTATCGGGTCAGCCTCCTACGAGCAGTACTTC,CASSIGSASYEQYF
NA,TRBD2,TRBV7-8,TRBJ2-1,TGTGCCAGCAGCCGAGCAGCGGGAGGGTCTTACAATGAGCAGTTCTTC,CASSRAAGGSYNEQFF
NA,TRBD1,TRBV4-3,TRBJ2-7,TGCGCCAGCAGCCAAGGTGACCGACAGGGCTACGAGCAGTACTTC,CASSQGDRQGYEQYF
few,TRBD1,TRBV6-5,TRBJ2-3,TGTGCCAGCAGCCACAGGGGCCGCACAGATACGCAGTATTTT,CASSHRGRTDTQYF
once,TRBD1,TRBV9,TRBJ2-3,TGTGCCAGCAGCGCCGATAAGAGGGGGCCTAAACGCACAGATACGCAGTATTTT,CASSADKRGPKRTDTQYF